This passage covers 20 T cell receptor beta chains from one sample sequenced in a study of control samples from healthy donors and cancer patients. The table came from immunoSEQ multiplex PCR; TCRdb's copy has only in-frame clones and leaves some out. The sample holds around 130,000 clones, 80% to 90% seen once. The sequenced sample was blood. The receptors were sampled from a man between 45 and 60 years old in good health.

J is TRBJ1-2 and V is TRBV19; 10 positions agree with TRBD1. Germline CDR1 LNHDA, CDR2 SQIVND (reference sequence). CDR3 size: 15 residues. J gave up 4 bases and V 5 bases, and 7 bases lay outside the gene matches. The DNA for the CDR3 is TGTGCCAGTAGTCGGGGGGACAGGGGAATCTATGGCTACACCTTC. This translates into CASSRGDRGIYGYTF.

CDR3 nucleotide sequence: TGTGCCAGCAGTGAAGCATCGGCGGGTTTGGAGGGTTTCTTT. Amino acid sequence: CASSEASAGLEGFF. V and J are TRBV2 and TRBJ1-1; D is undetermined. Germline V lookup: CDR1 SNHLY, CDR2 FYNNEI. The length of the CDR3 is 14 residues. V dropped 0 bases and J dropped 13 bases, with 18 bases sitting between them.

J is TRBJ1-5 and V is TRBV27, with 10 bases identical to TRBD1. The CDR3 is made up of 15 amino acids. The germline V gene encodes CDR1 MNHEY and CDR2 SMNVEV (reference sequence). V trimming: 4 bases; J trimming: 6 bases; junction bases outside the gene matches: 6. CDR3 bases: TGTGCCAGCAGTTCTGCGGACAGGGGGTTTCAGCCCCAGCATTTT. As protein: CASSSADRGFQPQHF.

The chain couples TRBV5-4 to TRBJ1-1, with D unresolved. This CDR3 is 14 amino acids long. Germline V lookup: CDR1 SGHNT, CDR2 YYREEE (reference sequence). Trimming cost V 0 bases and J 3 bases, with 9 bases left between them. This CDR3 is CASSLETADTEAFF. CDR3 bases: TGTGCCAGCAGCTTGGAAACGGCTGACACTGAAGCTTTCTTT.

The gene calls are TRBV19 and TRBJ2-7; 9 bases map to TRBD1. Germline CDR1 and CDR2: LNHDA and SQIVND (reference sequence). The trim removed 1 base at V and 5 bases at J, leaving 6 bases unmatched. The CDR3 runs 15 residues. CDR3: CASSIGGQGVNEQYF. DNA for the CDR3: TGTGCCAGTAGTATAGGGGGACAGGGTGTCAACGAGCAGTACTTC. The whole variable domain, remainder taken from reference TRBV19 and TRBJ2-7, is DGGITQSPKYLFRKEGQNVTLSCEQNLNHDAMYWYRQDPGQGLRLIYYSQIVNDFQKGDIAEGYSVSREKKESFPLTVTSAQKNPTAFYLCASSIGGQGVNEQYFGPGTRLTVT.

This clone was detected only once. The genes are TRBV7-8 and TRBJ1-5; D not certain. The germline V and J ends were trimmed by 0 bases and 4 bases, with 7 bases remaining between them. CDR1 is SGHVS and CDR2 is FQNEAQ in the germline V gene. The CDR3 contains 14 residues. CDR3 sequence: CASSLAPGNQPQHF. CDR3 sequence (DNA): TGTGCCAGCAGCTTAGCCCCAGGAAATCAGCCCCAGCATTTT. The variable domain in full, completed from reference TRBV7-8 and TRBJ1-5, reads GAGVSQSPRYKVAKRGQDVALRCDPISGHVSLFWYQQALGQGPEFLTYFQNEAQLDKSGLPSDRFFAERPEGSVSTLKIQRTQQEDSAVYLCASSLAPGNQPQHFGDGTRLSIL.

The rearrangement uses TRBV3-1 (or the pseudogene TRBV3-2) and TRBJ1-2; 10 bases fit TRBD1. The CDR3 extends over 15 amino acids. V dropped 4 bases and J dropped 8; count of bases not matched to a gene: 10. Germline V gene data show CDR1 as LGHDT and CDR2 as YNNKEL (reference sequence). The CDR3 DNA follows: TGTGCCAGCAGCCGGTTAGACAGGGGGCAAAAGGGCTACACCTTC. Translated, it gives CASSRLDRGQKGYTF.

This chain joins TRBV18 and TRBJ2-5; D gene unclear. V dropped 2 bases and J dropped 1 base, with 5 bases sitting between them. Germline V gene sequence: CDR1 KGHSH, CDR2 LQKENI. The CDR3 has 13 amino acids. CDR3 loop: CASSPGSQETQYF. The CDR3 nucleotides are TGTGCCAGCTCACCAGGCAGCCAAGAGACCCAGTACTTC.

The gene calls are TRBV11-2 and TRBJ2-1, with 10 bases fitting TRBD2. Germline CDR1 and CDR2: SGHAT and FQNNGV. The CDR3 extends over 13 amino acids. The V gene end was trimmed by 6 bases and the J gene end by 8 bases; junction bases not matched to a gene: 4. In nucleotides, the CDR3 is TGTGCCAGCAGAAGCGGGGGGGGCGATGAGCAGTTCTTC. As protein: CASRSGGGDEQFF.

The chain couples TRBV6-2 or TRBV6-3 to TRBJ1-6; maybe TRBD1 (5 bases). Deletions cut 6 bases from V and 3 bases from J, with 15 bases between. Germline-derived CDR1 and CDR2 are MNHEY and SVGEGT. CDR3 size: 16 residues. CDR3: CASSPKGPLYNSPLHF. DNA for the CDR3: TGTGCCAGCAGCCCTAAGGGGCCCCTCTATAATTCACCCCTCCACTTT.

The rearrangement joins TRBV25-1 to TRBJ1-1; maybe TRBD1 (5 bases). The ends were cut back, 1 base at V and 0 bases at J, with 12 bases in the middle. Germline CDR1 reads MGHDK; CDR2 reads SYGVNS. The length of the CDR3 is 16 residues. In nucleotides, the CDR3 is TGTGCCAGCAGTGAATGGAGTAGGGGCATGAACACTGAAGCTTTCTTT. Residues: CASSEWSRGMNTEAFF.

This CDR3 is CASSPDRPNYGYTF. CDR3 bases: TGCGCCAGCAGCCCGGACAGGCCCAACTATGGCTACACCTTC. The rearrangement joins TRBV5-1 to TRBJ1-2; 7 bases fit TRBD1. The CDR3 has 14 amino acids. The germline gives CDR1 SGHRS, CDR2 YFSETQ. V lost 4 bases to trimming and J lost 2 bases; unmatched junction nucleotides: 5.

This clone was detected only once. The rearrangement links TRBV19 to TRBJ1-2; D ambiguous. The CDR3 runs to 11 residues. The germline V gene has CDR1 LNHDA and CDR2 SQIVND (reference sequence). Trimming left V 9 bases short and J 6 bases short, with 11 bases between. This chain's CDR3 is CASKSQNGYTF. The CDR3 coding sequence is TGTGCCAGCAAGTCACAGAATGGCTACACCTTC.

The chain is built from TRBV5-1 and TRBJ1-3; D is unclear. The germline V and J ends were trimmed by 5 bases and 0 bases, with 9 bases remaining between them. Germline V gives CDR1 SGHRS, CDR2 YFSETQ. The CDR3 runs to 14 residues. As DNA, the CDR3 is TGCGCCAGCAGATTAGGGAGCTCTGGAAACACCATATATTTT. This sequence encodes CASRLGSSGNTIYF.

This clone was counted a few times. The CDR3 sequence: CSVAWTTNTGELFF. The CDR3 bases are TGCAGCGTTGCTTGGACAACAAACACCGGGGAGCTGTTTTTT. This chain connects TRBV29-1 to TRBJ2-2; a possible D gene is TRBD1 (5 bases). This CDR3 is built from 14 residues. Germline lookup yields CDR1 SQVTM and CDR2 ANQGSEA. Trimming cost V 4 bases and J 2 bases, with 11 bases left between them.

The chain couples TRBV6-4 to TRBJ1-2; TRBD1 matches at 7 bases. Germline CDR1 reads MRHNA; CDR2 reads SNTAGT. Germline trimming cut 5 bases from V and 5 bases from J; bases unmatched to any gene: 5. The CDR3 length is 13 residues. CDR3 protein: CASSRDRQYGYTF. CDR3 in DNA: TGTGCCAGCAGTCGGGACAGACAATATGGCTACACCTTC.

The J gene is TRBJ2-7, the V gene TRBV6-5; 8 bases are a match to TRBD1. With V trimmed by 4 bases and J by 3 bases, 8 bases remained unmatched. This CDR3 has 15 residues. Germline V CDR1 and CDR2: MNHEY, SVGAGI. The CDR3 region has the DNA TGTGCCAGCAGTTTTGGGACAGGTTATTACTACGAGCAGTACTTC. Its protein is CASSFGTGYYYEQYF.

CDR3 sequence: CASSGETQYF. The DNA for the CDR3 is TGTGCCAGCAGCGGTGAGACCCAGTACTTC. This chain uses TRBV9 with TRBJ2-5; D is unclear. V was trimmed by 3 bases and J by 5 bases, leaving 2 bases between them. The CDR3 contains 10 residues. Germline V CDR1 and CDR2: SGDLS, YYNGEE.

The J gene is TRBJ1-6, the V gene TRBV10-3, with 10 positions matching TRBD1. In germline, CDR1 is ENHRY, CDR2 SYGVKD. This CDR3 region has 14 residues. Losses at the gene ends were 10 bases for V and 10 bases for J; bases not matched to a gene: 10. CDR3 loop: CATEAGTGVSPLHF. The CDR3 DNA follows: TGTGCCACCGAAGCTGGGACAGGGGTCTCACCCCTCCACTTT.

The chain has TRBV20-1 and TRBJ2-4, with D perhaps matching TRBD1 (5 bases). Trimming took 1 base from V and 11 from J, leaving 9 bases between them. Germline CDR1 and CDR2: DFQATT and SNEGSKA (reference sequence). This CDR3 is 11 amino acids long. Here the CDR3 reads CSARVDSLQYF. CDR3 DNA sequence: TGCAGTGCTAGAGTAGACAGTCTTCAGTACTTC.